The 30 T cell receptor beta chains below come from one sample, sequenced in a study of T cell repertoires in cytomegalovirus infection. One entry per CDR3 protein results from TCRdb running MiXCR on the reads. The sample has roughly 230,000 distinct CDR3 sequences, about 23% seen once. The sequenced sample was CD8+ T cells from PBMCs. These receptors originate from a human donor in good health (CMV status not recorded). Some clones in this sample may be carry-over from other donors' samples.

The CDR3 is CATRGDRFNEQFF. Here the CDR3 DNA reads TGTGCCACCAGAGGGGACAGGTTCAATGAGCAGTTCTTC. The rearrangement links TRBV6-1 to TRBJ2-1; 8 nucleotides align to TRBD1. Germline V lookup: CDR1 MNHNS, CDR2 SASEGT. This CDR3 has 13 residues. The V segment lost 10 bases and the J segment 6 bases; nucleotides outside the gene matches: 8.

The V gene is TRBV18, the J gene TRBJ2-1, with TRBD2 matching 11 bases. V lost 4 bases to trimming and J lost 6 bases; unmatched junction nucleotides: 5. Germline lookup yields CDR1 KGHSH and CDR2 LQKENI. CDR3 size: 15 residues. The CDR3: CASSLSGLAGNEQFF. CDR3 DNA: TGTGCCAGCTCACTATCCGGACTAGCGGGCAATGAGCAGTTCTTC.

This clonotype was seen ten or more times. The CDR3 nucleotides are TGTGCCAGCAGCTTATTACTAGGGGCTTACGAGCAGTACTTC. Protein sequence: CASSLLLGAYEQYF. The chain couples TRBV7-2 to TRBJ2-7, with D tentatively TRBD1 or TRBD2 (5 bases each). CDR3 length: 14 amino acids. Trimming took 2 bases from V and 4 from J, leaving 12 bases between them. Germline V CDR1 and CDR2: SGHTA, FQGNSA.

CDR3 region: CASSMINTEAFF. The CDR3 DNA is TGTGCCAGTAGTATGATCAACACTGAAGCTTTCTTT. The chain has TRBV19 and TRBJ1-1; no definite D call. CDR1 is LNHDA, CDR2 SQIVND, per germline (reference sequence). This CDR3 spans 12 amino acids. V lost 3 bases and J 2 bases, leaving 4 bases between the germline ends.

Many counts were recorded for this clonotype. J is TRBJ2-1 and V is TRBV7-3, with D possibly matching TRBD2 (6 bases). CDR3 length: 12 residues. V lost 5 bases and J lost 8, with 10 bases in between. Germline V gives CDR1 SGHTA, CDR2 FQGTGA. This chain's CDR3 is CASSPGGDEQFF. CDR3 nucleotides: TGTGCCAGCAGCCCCGGAGGGGATGAGCAGTTCTTC.

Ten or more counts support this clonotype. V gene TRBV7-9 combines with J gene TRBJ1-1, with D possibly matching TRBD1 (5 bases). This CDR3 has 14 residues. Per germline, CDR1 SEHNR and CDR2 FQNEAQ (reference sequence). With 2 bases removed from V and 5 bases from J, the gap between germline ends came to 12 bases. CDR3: CASSLLLGETEAFF. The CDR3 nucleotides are TGTGCCAGCAGCTTACTCCTAGGGGAGACTGAAGCTTTCTTT.

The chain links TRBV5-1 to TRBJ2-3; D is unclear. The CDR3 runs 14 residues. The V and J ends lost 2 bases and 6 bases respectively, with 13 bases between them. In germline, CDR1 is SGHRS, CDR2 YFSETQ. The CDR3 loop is CASSFGPPGDTQYF. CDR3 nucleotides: TGCGCCAGCAGCTTCGGGCCCCCTGGTGATACGCAGTATTTT.

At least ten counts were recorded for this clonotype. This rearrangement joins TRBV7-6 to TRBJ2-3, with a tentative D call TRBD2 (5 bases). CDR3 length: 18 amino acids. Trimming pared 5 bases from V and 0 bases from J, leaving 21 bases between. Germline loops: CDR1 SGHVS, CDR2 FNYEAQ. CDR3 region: CASSRDSISIPSTDTQYF. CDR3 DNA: TGTGCCAGCAGCCGGGATTCAATTTCGATACCTAGCACAGATACGCAGTATTTT.

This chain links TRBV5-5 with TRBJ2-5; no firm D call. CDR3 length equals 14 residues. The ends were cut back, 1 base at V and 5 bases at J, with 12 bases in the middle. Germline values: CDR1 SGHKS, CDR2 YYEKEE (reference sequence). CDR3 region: CASSLFGGKETQYF. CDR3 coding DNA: TGTGCCAGCAGCTTGTTCGGTGGGAAGGAGACCCAGTACTTC.

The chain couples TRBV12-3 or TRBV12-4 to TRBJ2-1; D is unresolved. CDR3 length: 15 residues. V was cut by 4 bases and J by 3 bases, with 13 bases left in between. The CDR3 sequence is CASSSDQEGYNEQFF. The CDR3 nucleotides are TGTGCCAGCAGTTCGGACCAGGAAGGCTACAATGAGCAGTTCTTC.

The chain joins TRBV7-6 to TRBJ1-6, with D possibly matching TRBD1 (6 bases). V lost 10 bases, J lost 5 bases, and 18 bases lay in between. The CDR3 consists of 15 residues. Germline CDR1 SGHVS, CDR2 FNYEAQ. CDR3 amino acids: CANTPFGGDNSPLHF. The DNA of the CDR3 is TGTGCCAACACGCCGTTTGGGGGCGATAATTCACCCCTCCACTTT.

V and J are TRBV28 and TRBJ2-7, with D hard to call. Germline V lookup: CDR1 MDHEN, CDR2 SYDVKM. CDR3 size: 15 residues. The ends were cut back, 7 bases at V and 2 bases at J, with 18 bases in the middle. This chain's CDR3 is CASTGFSVVTYEQYF. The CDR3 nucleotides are TGTGCCAGCACCGGCTTCTCGGTCGTCACCTACGAGCAGTACTTC.

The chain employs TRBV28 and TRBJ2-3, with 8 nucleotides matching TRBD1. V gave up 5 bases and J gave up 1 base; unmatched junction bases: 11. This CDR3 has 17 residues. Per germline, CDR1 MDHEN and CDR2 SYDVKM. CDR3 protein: CASSAPQGARGTDTQYF. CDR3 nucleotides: TGTGCCAGCAGTGCCCCCCAGGGGGCGCGAGGCACAGATACGCAGTATTTT.

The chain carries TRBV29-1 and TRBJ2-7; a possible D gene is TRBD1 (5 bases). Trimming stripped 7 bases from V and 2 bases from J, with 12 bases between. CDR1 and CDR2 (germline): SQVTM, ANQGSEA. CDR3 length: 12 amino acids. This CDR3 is CSAVDSTYEQYF. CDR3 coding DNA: TGCAGCGCCGTAGACAGTACCTACGAGCAGTACTTC.

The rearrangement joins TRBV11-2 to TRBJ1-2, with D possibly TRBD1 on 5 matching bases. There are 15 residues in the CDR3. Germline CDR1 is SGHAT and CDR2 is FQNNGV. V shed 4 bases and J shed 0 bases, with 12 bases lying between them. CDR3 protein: CASSSGMEANYGYTF. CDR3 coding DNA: TGTGCCAGCAGCTCAGGGATGGAAGCTAACTATGGCTACACCTTC. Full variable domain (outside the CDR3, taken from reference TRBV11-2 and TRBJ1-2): EAGVAQSPRYKIIEKRQSVAFWCNPISGHATLYWYQQILGQGPKLLIQFQNNGVVDDSQLPKDRFSAERLKGVDSTLKIQPAKLEDSAVYLCASSSGMEANYGYTFGSGTRLTVV.

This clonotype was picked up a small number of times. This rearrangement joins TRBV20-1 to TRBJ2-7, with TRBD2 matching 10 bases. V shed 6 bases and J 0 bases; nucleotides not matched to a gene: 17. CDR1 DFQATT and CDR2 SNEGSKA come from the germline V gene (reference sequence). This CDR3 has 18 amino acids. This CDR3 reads CSANNIAGGHADSYEQYF. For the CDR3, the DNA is TGCAGTGCCAATAATATAGCGGGGGGCCACGCGGACTCCTACGAGCAGTACTTC.

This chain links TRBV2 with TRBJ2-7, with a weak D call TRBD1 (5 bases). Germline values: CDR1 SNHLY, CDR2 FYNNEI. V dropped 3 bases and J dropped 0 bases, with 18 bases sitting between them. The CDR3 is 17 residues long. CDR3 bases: TGTGCCAGCAGTGATCCCCTGGGGCAGAGGAGCTCCTACGAGCAGTACTTC. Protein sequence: CASSDPLGQRSSYEQYF.

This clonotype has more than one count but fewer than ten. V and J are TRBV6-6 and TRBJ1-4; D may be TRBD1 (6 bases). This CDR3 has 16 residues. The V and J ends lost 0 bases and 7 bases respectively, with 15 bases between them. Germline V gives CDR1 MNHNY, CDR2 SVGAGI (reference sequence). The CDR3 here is CASSYSRGLRSEKLFF. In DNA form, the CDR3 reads TGTGCCAGCAGTTACTCGAGGGGGTTGAGAAGTGAAAAACTGTTTTTT.

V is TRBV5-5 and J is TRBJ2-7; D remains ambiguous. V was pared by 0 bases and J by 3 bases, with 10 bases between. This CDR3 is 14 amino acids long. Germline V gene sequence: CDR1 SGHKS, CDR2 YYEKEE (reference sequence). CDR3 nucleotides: TGTGCCAGCAGCTTGGAACAAACTTTCTACGAGCAGTACTTC. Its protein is CASSLEQTFYEQYF.

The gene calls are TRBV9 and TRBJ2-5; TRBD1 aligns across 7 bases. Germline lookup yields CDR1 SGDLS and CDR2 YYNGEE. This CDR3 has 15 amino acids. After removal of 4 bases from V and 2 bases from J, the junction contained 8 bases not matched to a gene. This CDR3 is CASSSIGTVQETQYF. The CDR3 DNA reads TGTGCCAGCAGCTCCATAGGGACAGTTCAAGAGACCCAGTACTTC.

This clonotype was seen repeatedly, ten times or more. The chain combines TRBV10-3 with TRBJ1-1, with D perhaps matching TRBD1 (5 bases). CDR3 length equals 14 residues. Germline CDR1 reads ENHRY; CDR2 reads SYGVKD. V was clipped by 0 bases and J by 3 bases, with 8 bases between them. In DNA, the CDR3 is TGTGCCATCAGTGAGTCGTTCAGGGACACTGAAGCTTTCTTT. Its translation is CAISESFRDTEAFF.

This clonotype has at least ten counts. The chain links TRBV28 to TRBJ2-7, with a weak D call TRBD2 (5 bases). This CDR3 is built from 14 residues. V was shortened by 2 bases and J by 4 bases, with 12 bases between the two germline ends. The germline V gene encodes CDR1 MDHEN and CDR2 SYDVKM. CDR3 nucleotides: TGTGCCAGCAGTTTAACCCGGGGTGGGTACGAGCAGTACTTC. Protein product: CASSLTRGGYEQYF.

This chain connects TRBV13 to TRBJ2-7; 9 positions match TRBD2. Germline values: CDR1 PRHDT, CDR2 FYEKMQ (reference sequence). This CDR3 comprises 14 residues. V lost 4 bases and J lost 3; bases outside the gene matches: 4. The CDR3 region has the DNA TGTGCCAGCAGCTCCCGGACTAGCGTCTACGAGCAGTACTTC. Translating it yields CASSSRTSVYEQYF.

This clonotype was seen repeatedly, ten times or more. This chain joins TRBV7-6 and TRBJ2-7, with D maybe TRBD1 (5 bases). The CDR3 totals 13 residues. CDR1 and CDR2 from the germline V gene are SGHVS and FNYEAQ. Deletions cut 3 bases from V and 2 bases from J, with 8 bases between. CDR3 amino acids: CASSLDTTYEQYF. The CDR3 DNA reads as TGTGCCAGCAGCTTGGACACCACCTACGAGCAGTACTTC. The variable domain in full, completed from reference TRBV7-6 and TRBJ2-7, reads GAGVSQSPRYKVTKRGQDVALRCDPISGHVSLYWYRQALGQGPEFLTYFNYEAQQDKSGLPNDRFSAERPEGSISTLTIQRTEQRDSAMYRCASSLDTTYEQYFGPGTRLTVT.

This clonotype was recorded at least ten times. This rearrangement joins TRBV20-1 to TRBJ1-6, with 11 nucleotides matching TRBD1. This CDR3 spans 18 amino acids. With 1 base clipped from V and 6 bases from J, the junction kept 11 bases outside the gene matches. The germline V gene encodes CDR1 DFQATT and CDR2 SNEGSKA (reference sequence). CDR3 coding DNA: TGCAGTGCTAGAGCCGGGACAGGGGGGCCCCTAAGTAATTCACCCCTCCACTTT. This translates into CSARAGTGGPLSNSPLHF.

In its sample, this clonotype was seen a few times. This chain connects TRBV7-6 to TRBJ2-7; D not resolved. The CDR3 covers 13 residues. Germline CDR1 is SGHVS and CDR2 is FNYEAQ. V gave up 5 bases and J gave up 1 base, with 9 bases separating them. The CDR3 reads CASSAAGSYEQYF. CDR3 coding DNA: TGTGCCAGCAGCGCAGCCGGGTCCTACGAGCAGTACTTC.

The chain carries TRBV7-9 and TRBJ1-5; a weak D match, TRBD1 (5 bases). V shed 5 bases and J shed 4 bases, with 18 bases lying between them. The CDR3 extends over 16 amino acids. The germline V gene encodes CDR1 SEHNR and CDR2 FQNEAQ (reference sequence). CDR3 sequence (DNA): TGTGCCAGCAGCCCAGCCGTTCCGGGGGATAATCAGCCCCAGCATTTT. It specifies CASSPAVPGDNQPQHF.

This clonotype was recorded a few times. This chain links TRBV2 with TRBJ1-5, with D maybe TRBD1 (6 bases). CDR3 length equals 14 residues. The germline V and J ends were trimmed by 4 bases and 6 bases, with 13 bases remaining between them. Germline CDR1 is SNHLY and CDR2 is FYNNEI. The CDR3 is CASSGDISGQPQHF. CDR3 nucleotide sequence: TGTGCCAGCAGTGGGGACATCTCGGGTCAGCCCCAGCATTTT.

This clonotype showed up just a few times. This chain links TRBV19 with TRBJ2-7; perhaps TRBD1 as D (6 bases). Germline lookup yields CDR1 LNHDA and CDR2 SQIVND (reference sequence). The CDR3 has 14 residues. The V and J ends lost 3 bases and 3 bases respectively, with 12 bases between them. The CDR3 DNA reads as TGTGCCAGTAGTATGGCGGGCAGGGGCTACGAGCAGTACTTC. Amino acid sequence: CASSMAGRGYEQYF.

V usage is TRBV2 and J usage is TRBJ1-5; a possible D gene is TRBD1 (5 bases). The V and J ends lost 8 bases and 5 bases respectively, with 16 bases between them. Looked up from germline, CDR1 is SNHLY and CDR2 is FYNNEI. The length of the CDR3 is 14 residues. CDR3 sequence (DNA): TGTGCCAGCGAGGAGGGCAGGGTCGATCAGCCCCAGCATTTT. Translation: CASEEGRVDQPQHF.